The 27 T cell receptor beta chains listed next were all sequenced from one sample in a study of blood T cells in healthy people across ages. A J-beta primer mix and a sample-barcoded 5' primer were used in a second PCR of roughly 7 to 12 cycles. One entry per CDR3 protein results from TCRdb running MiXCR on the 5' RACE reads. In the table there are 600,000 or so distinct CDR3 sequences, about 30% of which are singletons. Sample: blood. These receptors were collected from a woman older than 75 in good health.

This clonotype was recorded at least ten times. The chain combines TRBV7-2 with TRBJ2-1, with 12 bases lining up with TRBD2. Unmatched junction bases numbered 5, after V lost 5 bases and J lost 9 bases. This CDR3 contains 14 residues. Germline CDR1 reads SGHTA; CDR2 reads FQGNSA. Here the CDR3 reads CASSVLAGGGEQFF. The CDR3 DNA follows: TGTGCCAGCAGCGTCCTAGCGGGGGGGGGTGAGCAGTTCTTC.

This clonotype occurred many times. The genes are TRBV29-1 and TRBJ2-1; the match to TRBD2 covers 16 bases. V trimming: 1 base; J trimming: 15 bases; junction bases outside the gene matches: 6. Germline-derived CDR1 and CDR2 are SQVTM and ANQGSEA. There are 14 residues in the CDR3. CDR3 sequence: CSVEVGTSGGARFF. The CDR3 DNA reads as TGCAGCGTTGAAGTTGGGACTAGCGGGGGGGCTCGGTTCTTC.

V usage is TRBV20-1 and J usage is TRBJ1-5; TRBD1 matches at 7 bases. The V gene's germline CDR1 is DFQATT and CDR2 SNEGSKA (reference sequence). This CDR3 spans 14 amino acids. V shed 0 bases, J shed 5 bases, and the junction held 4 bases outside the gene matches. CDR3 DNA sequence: TGCAGTGCTAGAGAAACACAGGGGTATCAGCCCCAGCATTTT. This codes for CSARETQGYQPQHF.

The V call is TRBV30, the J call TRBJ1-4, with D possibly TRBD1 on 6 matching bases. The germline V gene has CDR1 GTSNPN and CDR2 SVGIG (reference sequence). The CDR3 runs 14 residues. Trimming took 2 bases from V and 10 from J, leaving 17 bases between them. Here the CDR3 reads CAWSLGTYGGKLFF. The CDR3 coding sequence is TGTGCCTGGAGTCTCGGGACATACGGGGGAAAACTGTTTTTT.

CDR3 in amino acids: CASTRDSTQETQYF. The CDR3 nucleotides read TGCGCCAGCACTCGGGACTCAACACAAGAGACCCAGTACTTC. This chain uses TRBV5-1 with TRBJ2-5; the D gene is possibly TRBD2 (6 bases). Between the trimmed V and J ends, which lost 6 bases and 2 bases, there was a span of 14 bases. Germline V gives CDR1 SGHRS, CDR2 YFSETQ. The CDR3 contains 14 residues.

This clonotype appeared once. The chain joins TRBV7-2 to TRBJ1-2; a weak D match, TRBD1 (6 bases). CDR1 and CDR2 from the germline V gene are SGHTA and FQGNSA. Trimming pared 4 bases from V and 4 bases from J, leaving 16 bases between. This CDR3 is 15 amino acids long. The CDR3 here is CASSSYREWGYGYTF. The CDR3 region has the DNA TGTGCCAGCAGCTCGTACAGGGAGTGGGGCTATGGCTACACCTTC. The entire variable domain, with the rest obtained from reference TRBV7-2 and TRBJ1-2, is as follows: GAGVSQSPSNKVTEKGKDVELRCDPISGHTALYWYRQSLGQGLEFLIYFQGNSAPDKSGLPSDRFSAERTGGSVSTLTIQRTQQEDSAVYLCASSSYREWGYGYTFGSGTRLTVV.

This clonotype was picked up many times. CDR3 residues: CASSPDYSAYNEQFF. CDR3 DNA: TGTGCCAGCAGCCCAGACTACAGCGCCTACAATGAGCAGTTCTTC. J is TRBJ2-1 and V is TRBV7-2, with a weak D call TRBD2 (5 bases). V was clipped by 5 bases and J by 2 bases, with 13 bases between them. This CDR3 region has 15 residues. The germline V gene has CDR1 SGHTA and CDR2 FQGNSA.

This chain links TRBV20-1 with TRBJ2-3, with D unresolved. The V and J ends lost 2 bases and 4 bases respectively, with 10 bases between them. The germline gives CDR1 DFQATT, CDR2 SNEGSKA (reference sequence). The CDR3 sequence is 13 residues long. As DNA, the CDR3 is TGCAGTGCTAGATATATGGGCCCAGATACGCAGTATTTT. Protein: CSARYMGPDTQYF.

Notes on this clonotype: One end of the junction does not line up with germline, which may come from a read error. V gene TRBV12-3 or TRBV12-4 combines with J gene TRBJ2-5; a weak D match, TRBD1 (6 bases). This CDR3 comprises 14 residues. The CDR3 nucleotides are TGTACCAGCAGTCCCGACAGGTGGAGGGAGACCCAGTACTTC. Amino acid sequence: CTSSPDRWRETQYF.

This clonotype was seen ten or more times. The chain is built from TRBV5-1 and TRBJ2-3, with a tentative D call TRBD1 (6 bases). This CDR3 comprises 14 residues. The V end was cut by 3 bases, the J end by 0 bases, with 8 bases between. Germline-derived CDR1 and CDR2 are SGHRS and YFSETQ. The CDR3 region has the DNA TGCGCCAGCAGCTCGGGACAAAGCACAGATACGCAGTATTTT. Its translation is CASSSGQSTDTQYF.

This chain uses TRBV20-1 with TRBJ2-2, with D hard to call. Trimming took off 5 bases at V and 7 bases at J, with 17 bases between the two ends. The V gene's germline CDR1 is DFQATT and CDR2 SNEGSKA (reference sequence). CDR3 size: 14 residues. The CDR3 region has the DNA TGCAGTGCTGTCAACGGGCCTATGAGCGGGGAGCTGTTTTTT. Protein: CSAVNGPMSGELFF.

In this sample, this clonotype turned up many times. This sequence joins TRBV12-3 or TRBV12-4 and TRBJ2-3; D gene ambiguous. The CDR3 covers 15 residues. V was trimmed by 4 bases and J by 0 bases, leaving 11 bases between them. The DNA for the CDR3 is TGTGCCAGCAGTTGGGCTCAGACTAGCACAGATACGCAGTATTTT. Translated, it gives CASSWAQTSTDTQYF.

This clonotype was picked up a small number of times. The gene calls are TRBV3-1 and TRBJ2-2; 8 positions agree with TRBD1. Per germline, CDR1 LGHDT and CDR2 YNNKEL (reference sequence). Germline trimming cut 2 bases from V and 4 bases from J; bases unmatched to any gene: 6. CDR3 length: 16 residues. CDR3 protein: CASSQTRTGSTGELFF. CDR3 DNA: TGTGCCAGCAGCCAAACCCGGACAGGGAGCACCGGGGAGCTGTTTTTT.

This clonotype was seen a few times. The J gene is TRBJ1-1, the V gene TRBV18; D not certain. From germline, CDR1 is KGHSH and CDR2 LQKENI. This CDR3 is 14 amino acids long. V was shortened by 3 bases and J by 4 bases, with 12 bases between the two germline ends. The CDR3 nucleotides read TGTGCCAGCTCACCCGAGGGTTACGGCACTGAAGCTTTCTTT. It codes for CASSPEGYGTEAFF.

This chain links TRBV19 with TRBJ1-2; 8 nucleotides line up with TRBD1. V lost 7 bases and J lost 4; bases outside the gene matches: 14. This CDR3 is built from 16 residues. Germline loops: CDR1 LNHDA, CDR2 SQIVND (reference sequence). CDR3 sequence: CASTSDRALSGYGYTF. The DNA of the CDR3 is TGTGCCAGTACCTCGGACAGGGCCCTAAGCGGCTATGGCTACACCTTC.

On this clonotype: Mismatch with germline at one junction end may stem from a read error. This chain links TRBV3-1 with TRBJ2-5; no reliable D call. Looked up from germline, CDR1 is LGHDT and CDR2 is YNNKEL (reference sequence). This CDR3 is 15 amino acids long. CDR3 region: CASNQGPTLGETQYF. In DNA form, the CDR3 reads TGTGCCAGCAACCAAGGGCCAACGCTCGGAGAGACCCAGTACTTC.

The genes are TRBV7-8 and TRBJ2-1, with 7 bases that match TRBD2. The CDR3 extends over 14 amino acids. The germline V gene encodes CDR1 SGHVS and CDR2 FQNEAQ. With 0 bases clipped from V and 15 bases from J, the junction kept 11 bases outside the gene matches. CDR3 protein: CASSLAGTTKIGFF. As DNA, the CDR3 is TGTGCCAGCAGCTTAGCGGGGACTACCAAGATCGGGTTCTTC.

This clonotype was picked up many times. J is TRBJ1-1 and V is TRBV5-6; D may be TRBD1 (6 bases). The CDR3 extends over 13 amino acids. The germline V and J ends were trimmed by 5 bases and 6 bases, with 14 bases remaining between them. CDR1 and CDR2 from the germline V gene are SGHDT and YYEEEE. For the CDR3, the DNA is TGTGCCAGCAGTCCGTTGGACAGCCCTGAAGCTTTCTTT. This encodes CASSPLDSPEAFF.

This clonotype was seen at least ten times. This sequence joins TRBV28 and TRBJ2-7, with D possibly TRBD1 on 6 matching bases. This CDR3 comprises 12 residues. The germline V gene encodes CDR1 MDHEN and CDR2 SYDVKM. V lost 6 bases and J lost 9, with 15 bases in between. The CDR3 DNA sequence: TGTGCCAGCAGAACCTTACAGGGTGGGCAGTACTTC. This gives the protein CASRTLQGGQYF.

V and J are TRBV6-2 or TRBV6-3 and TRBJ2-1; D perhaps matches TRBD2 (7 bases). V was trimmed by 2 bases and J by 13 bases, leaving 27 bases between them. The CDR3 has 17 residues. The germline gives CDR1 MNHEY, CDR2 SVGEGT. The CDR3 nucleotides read TGTGCCAGCAGTTACGAAGCTGGCGGGGGCCTCCAAGAGACCCAGTTCTTC. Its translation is CASSYEAGGGLQETQFF.

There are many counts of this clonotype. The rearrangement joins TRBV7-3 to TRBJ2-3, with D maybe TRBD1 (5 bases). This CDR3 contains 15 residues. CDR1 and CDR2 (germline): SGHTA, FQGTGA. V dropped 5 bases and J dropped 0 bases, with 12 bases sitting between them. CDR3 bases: TGTGCCAGCAGCCTAGGGGCCAGGAGCACAGATACGCAGTATTTT. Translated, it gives CASSLGARSTDTQYF.

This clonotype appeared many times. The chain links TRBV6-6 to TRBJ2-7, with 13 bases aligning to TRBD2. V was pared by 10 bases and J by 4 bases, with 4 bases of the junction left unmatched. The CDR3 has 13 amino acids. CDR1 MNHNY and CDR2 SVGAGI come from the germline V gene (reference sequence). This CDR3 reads CATGTSGAYEQYF. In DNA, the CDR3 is TGTGCCACCGGGACTAGCGGGGCATACGAGCAGTACTTC.

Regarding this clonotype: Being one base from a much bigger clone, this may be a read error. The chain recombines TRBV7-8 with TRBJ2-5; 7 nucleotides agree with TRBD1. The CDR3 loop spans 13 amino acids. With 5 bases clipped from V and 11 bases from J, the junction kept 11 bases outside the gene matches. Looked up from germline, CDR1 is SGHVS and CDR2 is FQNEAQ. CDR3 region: CASSRDRAVGQYF. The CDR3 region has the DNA TGTGCCAGCAGCCGAGACAGGGCCGTCGGGCAGTACTTC.

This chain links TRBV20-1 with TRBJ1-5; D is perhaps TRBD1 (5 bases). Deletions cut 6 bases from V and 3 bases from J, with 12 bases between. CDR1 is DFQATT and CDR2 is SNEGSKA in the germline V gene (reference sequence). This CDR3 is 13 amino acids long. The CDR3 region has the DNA TGCAGTGCCCAGGGTTCCACCAATCAGCCCCAGCATTTT. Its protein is CSAQGSTNQPQHF.

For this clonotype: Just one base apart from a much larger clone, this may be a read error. CDR3: CSAGATAGHPTDTQYF. In DNA form, the CDR3 reads TGCAGTGCTGGGGCCACGGCGGGACACCCCACAGATACGCAGTATTTT. This chain joins TRBV20-1 and TRBJ2-3; either TRBD1 or TRBD2 may fit D (6 bases each). Germline CDR1 reads DFQATT; CDR2 reads SNEGSKA (reference sequence). This CDR3 region has 16 residues. Deletions cut 5 bases from V and 2 bases from J, with 20 bases between.

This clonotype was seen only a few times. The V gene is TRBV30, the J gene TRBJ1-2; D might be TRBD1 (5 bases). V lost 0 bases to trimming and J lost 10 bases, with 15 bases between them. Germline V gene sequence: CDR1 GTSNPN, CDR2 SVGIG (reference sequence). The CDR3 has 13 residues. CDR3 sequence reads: CAWSVEQALPYTF. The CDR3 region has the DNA TGTGCCTGGAGTGTCGAACAGGCCCTACCCTACACCTTC.

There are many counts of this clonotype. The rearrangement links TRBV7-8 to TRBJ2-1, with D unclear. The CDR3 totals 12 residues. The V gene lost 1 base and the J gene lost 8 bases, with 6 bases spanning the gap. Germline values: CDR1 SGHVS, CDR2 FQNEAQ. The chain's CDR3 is CASSLGVDEQFF. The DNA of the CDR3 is TGTGCCAGCAGCTTAGGGGTTGATGAGCAGTTCTTC. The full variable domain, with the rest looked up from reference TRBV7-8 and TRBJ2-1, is GAGVSQSPRYKVAKRGQDVALRCDPISGHVSLFWYQQALGQGPEFLTYFQNEAQLDKSGLPSDRFFAERPEGSVSTLKIQRTQQEDSAVYLCASSLGVDEQFFGPGTRLTVL.